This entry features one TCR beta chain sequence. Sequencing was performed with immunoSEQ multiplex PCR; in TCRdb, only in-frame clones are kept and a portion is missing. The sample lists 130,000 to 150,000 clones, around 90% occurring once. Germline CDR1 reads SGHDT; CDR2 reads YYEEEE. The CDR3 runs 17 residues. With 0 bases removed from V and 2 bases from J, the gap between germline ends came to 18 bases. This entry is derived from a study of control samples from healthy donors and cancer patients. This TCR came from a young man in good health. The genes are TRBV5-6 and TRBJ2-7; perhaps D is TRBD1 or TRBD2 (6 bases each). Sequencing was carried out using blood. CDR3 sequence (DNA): TGTGCCAGCAGCTTGGCCGGGGGCAATCACGGGGCCTACGAGCAGTACTTC. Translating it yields CASSLAGGNHGAYEQYF.